This T cell receptor (beta chain) was sequenced for a study of cytomegalovirus exposure and HLA in healthy donors (dated by TCRdb to the late 2010s). Regarding the study in general: According to a later analysis, the 120 or so validation repertoires were produced on the same platform as the 600 to 850 repertoires of the first cohort. The aim of the study was to test whether cataloging public T cell receptors could identify signatures of past pathogen exposure. Besides the first cohort of 666 subjects, a separate validation cohort made up of 120 different subjects was used. To predict cytomegalovirus infection status, the study combined high-throughput TCR immunosequencing, statistical association of individual TCRs with disease status, and machine learning.

Receptors were amplified or captured by the immunoSEQ multiplex PCR assay. The authors' pipeline ran thus. A statistical classification framework was built for diagnosing cytomegalovirus status from the catalog of TCR beta chain sequences. The immuneACCESS repertoire file appears here via TCRdb, limited to in-frame rearrangements. These files lack a portion of the clones; in checked studies, under half of the deficit traces to unresolved V genes, and the cause of the others is not known. The DNA was the basis for D and trimming; V, J and clone size are from that table. This sample is represented by about 73,000 clones; approximately 96% of them were singletons. The top ten hold 3% to 3.5% of the sample. At the junction V is shortened by 7 bases and J by 7 bases; bases outside the gene matches: 5. As encoded in the germline V gene, CDR1 is ENHRY while CDR2 is SYGVKD. The CDR3 starts with the cysteine, ends with the phenylalanine, and has 13 residues. The CDR3 DNA has 39 bases and is translated from base 1.

The donors belonged to the validation cohort of over a hundred subjects, which was separate from the roughly 670-subject first cohort. Study-wide findings and limitations: In vitro tests confirmed that a few of the cytomegalovirus-associated TCR beta chains recognize cytomegalovirus antigens. Cytomegalovirus status was reported to be diagnosed by the classifier with high specificity and sensitivity in both the original and validation cohorts. Most TCR sequences were seen in very few donors, while some public TCRs were found in many individuals. According to the authors, the approach could potentially be generalized to other disease states and immunological phenotypes. A later analysis had no HLA typing for the validation cohort, so co-occurrence there was scored across all 130 or so repertoires. The study gave a list of about 160 TCR beta chains associated with cytomegalovirus. In a later analysis, TCRs clustered in the first cohort were found to also tend to co-occur in the roughly 130 validation repertoires, with approximately 95% of cluster scores above 0.

Points on this clone: What this receptor recognizes is not known. No per-base quality is available; no much larger clone lies one base away.

Sample: PBMCs. The V gene is TRBV10-3 and the J gene is TRBJ2-1; 9 of the junction bases match TRBD2. This receptor was taken from a man between 18 and 35 years old in good health and CMV-seronegative. The base sequence is TGTGCCATCATGAGCGGGGGGTATAATGAGCAGTTCTTC. This encodes CAIMSGGYNEQFF.